The rows below give T cell receptor beta chains drawn from one sample of a study of post-analysis software for immune sequencing data. TCRdb ran MiXCR on the PCR reads and lists one entry per CDR3 protein. The profile shows about 620,000 distinct CDR3 sequences, around 47% of them singletons. The sample comprised blood. The receptors derive from a girl aged 5 to 17 with multiple sclerosis. CDR3s include the opening cysteine and the closing phenylalanine or tryptophan. Each record gives: V gene, clone size, D gene, J gene, CDR3 protein, CDR3 DNA. A D gene is named only where the DNA matches it firmly. Not every row has a clone size; where given, it reads once, few, many or a size class.

TRBV7-6	few	TRBD2	TRBJ2-3	CAGSSRKREGLDTQYF	TGTGCCGGCAGCTCAAGAAAGCGGGAGGGGTTGGATACGCAGTATTTT
TRBV5-1	-	TRBD1	TRBJ1-6	CASSFKGASNSPLHF	TGCGCCAGCAGCTTCAAGGGGGCCTCTAATTCACCCCTCCACTTT
TRBV6-8	-	-	TRBJ2-5	CASRAERQVETQYF	TGTGCCAGCAGGGCCGAGCGTCAGGTGGAGACCCAGTACTTC
TRBV4-1	few	-	TRBJ2-7	CASSRPRGDRSEQYF	TGCGCCAGCAGCCGCCCCAGGGGGGATCGGTCCGAGCAGTACTTC
TRBV5-1	few	TRBD2	TRBJ2-1	CASSWRASGRSYNEQFF	TGCGCCAGCAGCTGGAGGGCTAGCGGGAGGAGTTACAATGAGCAGTTCTTC
TRBV6-5	-	TRBD1	TRBJ1-2	CASSTGVPNGYTF	TGTGCCAGCAGTACAGGGGTTCCAAATGGCTACACCTTC
TRBV5-1	once	-	TRBJ1-2	CASSLGDAPVNGYTF	TGCGCCAGCAGCTTAGGGGACGCTCCAGTGAATGGCTACACCTTC
TRBV12-3/TRBV12-4	-	-	TRBJ1-2	CASRLGTTNYGYTF	TGTGCCAGCAGATTAGGAACAACCAACTATGGCTACACCTTC
TRBV12-3/TRBV12-4	-	-	TRBJ2-1	CASSASTDYYEQFF	TGTGCCAGCAGTGCGTCGACAGACTACTATGAGCAGTTCTTC
TRBV14	few	-	TRBJ2-7	CASSQANSYEQYF	TGTGCCAGCAGCCAAGCGAACAGCTACGAGCAGTACTTC
TRBV12-3/TRBV12-4	few	TRBD2	TRBJ2-2	CASHSGRLETGELFF	TGTGCCAGCCATAGCGGGAGGCTGGAAACCGGGGAGCTGTTTTTT
TRBV12-3/TRBV12-4	-	TRBD2	TRBJ2-3	CASGRAVDTQYF	TGTGCCAGCGGGAGGGCCGTAGATACGCAGTATTTT
TRBV29-1	many	-	TRBJ1-2	CSVEGGENYGYTF	TGCAGCGTTGAAGGGGGAGAAAACTATGGCTACACCTTC
TRBV27	-	-	TRBJ1-2	CASSLWASRGNYGYTF	TGTGCCAGCAGTTTATGGGCCTCGAGGGGGAACTATGGCTACACCTTC
TRBV20-1	-	-	TRBJ2-7	CSARWGASEQYF	TGCAGTGCTAGGTGGGGGGCAAGCGAGCAGTACTTC
TRBV5-1	few	TRBD2	TRBJ2-7	CASSLSSGALNSYEQYF	TGCGCCAGCAGCTTGAGTAGCGGGGCCCTAAACTCCTACGAGCAGTACTTC
TRBV30	-	-	TRBJ2-5	CAWSVEAGDQYF	TGTGCCTGGAGTGTAGAGGCAGGGGATCAGTACTTC
TRBV20-1	-	-	TRBJ1-2	CSARGGRSYGYTF	TGCAGTGCTAGGGGAGGACGGTCCTATGGCTACACCTTC
TRBV7-2	-	TRBD2	TRBJ2-5	CASSASSGGAKTQYF	TGTGCCAGCAGCGCCTCTAGCGGGGGGGCAAAGACCCAGTACTTC
TRBV20-1	-	-	TRBJ2-7	CSARDSIGSPYEQYF	TGCAGTGCTAGAGATTCGATAGGGAGTCCCTACGAGCAGTACTTC
TRBV12-3/TRBV12-4	-	-	TRBJ2-3	CASSPGHRTDTQYF	TGTGCCAGCAGCCCGGGACACCGCACAGATACGCAGTATTTT
TRBV12-3/TRBV12-4	-	-	TRBJ2-4	CASRNSAKNIQYF	TGTGCCAGCAGAAATAGCGCAAAAAACATTCAGTACTTC
TRBV29-1	-	-	TRBJ1-2	CSVEGQGSWHYGYTF	TGCAGCGTTGAAGGCCAGGGGAGTTGGCATTATGGCTACACCTTC
TRBV20-1	few	-	TRBJ2-3	CSAREGWGGADTQYF	TGCAGTGCTAGAGAGGGATGGGGGGGCGCAGATACGCAGTATTTT
TRBV5-1	-	-	TRBJ2-5	CASSIDGLQETQYF	TGCGCCAGCAGCATCGACGGTCTCCAAGAGACCCAGTACTTC
TRBV25-1	-	-	TRBJ2-2	CASRGGRGPTGELFF	TGTGCCAGCAGGGGGGGAAGGGGGCCCACCGGGGAGCTGTTTTTT
TRBV5-1	-	-	TRBJ1-1	CASSPTGNLILEAFF	TGCGCCAGCAGCCCGACCGGGAACCTAATACTTGAAGCTTTCTTT
TRBV12-3/TRBV12-4	-	TRBD1	TRBJ1-1	CASYSPRRTGGTTEAFF	TGTGCCAGCTACAGTCCCCGGCGGACAGGGGGAACTACTGAAGCTTTCTTT
TRBV19	-	TRBD1	TRBJ1-2	CASSQTGEAANYGYTF	TGTGCCAGTAGCCAAACAGGGGAGGCGGCTAACTATGGCTACACCTTC
TRBV7-9	few	-	TRBJ2-5	CASSLAPAQETQYF	TGTGCCAGCAGCTTAGCGCCAGCTCAAGAGACCCAGTACTTC
TRBV18	few	-	TRBJ1-1	CASSPPGPRNTEAFF	TGTGCCAGCTCACCTCCGGGACCTAGGAACACTGAAGCTTTCTTT
TRBV6-5	-	TRBD1	TRBJ2-3	CASRDRVEDTQYF	TGTGCCAGCAGGGACAGGGTAGAAGATACGCAGTATTTT
TRBV4-2	once	-	TRBJ2-7	CASSSESSYNEQYF	TGTGCCAGCAGTAGTGAGAGCTCCTACAATGAGCAGTACTTC
TRBV15	-	-	TRBJ1-6	CATGILHLGATTDSPLHF	TGTGCCACCGGCATCCTCCATTTGGGCGCTACAACGGATTCACCCCTCCACTTT
TRBV7-2	-	-	TRBJ1-6	CASSPVNSPLHF	TGTGCCAGCAGCCCCGTCAATTCACCCCTCCACTTT
TRBV5-1	-	TRBD2	TRBJ2-1	CASSFRPVAGVFHNEQFF	TGCGCCAGCAGCTTCCGACCCGTAGCGGGAGTTTTTCACAATGAGCAGTTCTTC
TRBV10-2	-	TRBD2	TRBJ2-5	CASSEVSGSNHEQYF	TGCGCCAGCAGTGAAGTGAGCGGGAGCAACCATGAGCAGTACTTC
TRBV7-9	few	-	TRBJ2-1	CASSSQGREQFF	TGTGCCAGCAGCTCCCAGGGCCGGGAGCAGTTCTTC
TRBV12-3/TRBV12-4	few	TRBD1	TRBJ2-3	CASSHNRGGSTDTQYF	TGTGCCAGCAGTCACAACAGGGGTGGGAGCACAGATACGCAGTATTTT
TRBV7-2	-	TRBD2	TRBJ2-1	CASSLGGASGEYNEQFF	TGTGCCAGCAGCCTAGGTGGGGCTAGCGGAGAATACAATGAGCAGTTCTTC
TRBV12-3/TRBV12-4	few	-	TRBJ2-7	CASSFLAASLGEQYF	TGTGCCAGCAGTTTTTTAGCCGCTTCTCTGGGAGAGCAGTACTTC
TRBV10-3	-	TRBD2	TRBJ2-1	CAGGGRNNEQFF	TGTGCCGGAGGCGGGAGAAACAATGAGCAGTTCTTC
TRBV4-1	few	-	TRBJ1-2	CASSQDPPAGGYTF	TGCGCCAGCAGCCAAGATCCCCCGGCGGGCGGCTACACCTTC
TRBV6-6	few	-	TRBJ2-7	CASNPSGGSSYEQYF	TGTGCCAGCAATCCCTCCGGGGGCTCTTCCTACGAGCAGTACTTC
TRBV5-1	-	-	TRBJ2-5	CASSLGLVMETQYF	TGCGCCAGCAGCTTGGGTCTAGTAATGGAGACCCAGTACTTC
TRBV5-1	-	-	TRBJ1-2	CASSLTTWAEGYTF	TGCGCCAGCAGCTTGACCACCTGGGCGGAAGGCTACACCTTC
TRBV5-1	few	-	TRBJ2-5	CASSSVARRGQYF	TGCGCCAGCAGCTCGGTAGCCCGGCGGGGCCAGTACTTC
TRBV3-1	-	-	TRBJ1-1	CASRVGNTEAFF	TGTGCCAGCCGGGTTGGGAACACTGAAGCTTTCTTT
TRBV7-9	-	-	TRBJ2-5	CASSSDPGETQYF	TGTGCCAGCAGCTCAGACCCCGGGGAGACCCAGTACTTC
TRBV20-1	-	-	TRBJ2-2	CSAITGGTGELFF	TGCAGTGCTATTACTGGGGGCACCGGGGAGCTGTTTTTT
TRBV20-1	-	-	TRBJ2-7	CSAEGPRDYEQYF	TGCAGTGCGGAGGGACCAAGAGACTACGAGCAGTACTTC